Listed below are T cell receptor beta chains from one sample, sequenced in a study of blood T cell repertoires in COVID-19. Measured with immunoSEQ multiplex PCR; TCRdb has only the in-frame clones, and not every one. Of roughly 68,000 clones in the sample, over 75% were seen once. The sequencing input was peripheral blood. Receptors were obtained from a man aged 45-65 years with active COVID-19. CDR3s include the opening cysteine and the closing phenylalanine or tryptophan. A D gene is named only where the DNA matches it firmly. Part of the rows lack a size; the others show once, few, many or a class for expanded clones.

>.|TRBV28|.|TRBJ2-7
CASSLQPRGEQYF
TGTGCCAGCAGTTTACAGCCCCGGGGGGAGCAGTACTTC
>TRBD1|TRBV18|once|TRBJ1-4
CASSPETGDEKLFF
TGTGCCAGCTCACCAGAGACAGGGGATGAAAAACTGTTTTTT
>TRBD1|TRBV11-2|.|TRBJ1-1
CASSLGTVQVTEAFF
TGTGCCAGCAGCCTTGGGACAGTACAAGTCACTGAAGCTTTCTTT
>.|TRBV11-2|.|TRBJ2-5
CASSLAGNYQETQYF
TGTGCCAGCAGCTTGGCGGGAAATTATCAAGAGACCCAGTACTTC
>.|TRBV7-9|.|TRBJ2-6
CASSLGRARASSGANVLTF
TGTGCCAGCAGCTTAGGTAGGGCCAGGGCGAGCTCTGGGGCCAACGTCCTGACTTTC
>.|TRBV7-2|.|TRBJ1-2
CASSLEVVGGYGYTF
TGTGCCAGCAGCTTAGAAGTCGTAGGGGGCTATGGCTACACCTTC
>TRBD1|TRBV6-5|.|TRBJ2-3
CASSQQGASTDTQYF
TGTGCCAGCAGTCAGCAGGGGGCTAGCACAGATACGCAGTATTTT
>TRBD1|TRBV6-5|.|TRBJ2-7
CASRGTGNYEQYF
TGTGCCAGCAGGGGGACAGGAAACTACGAGCAGTACTTC
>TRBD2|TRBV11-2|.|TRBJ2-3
CASSPGLAGPGTDTQYF
TGTGCCAGCAGCCCCGGACTAGCGGGGCCAGGCACAGATACGCAGTATTTT
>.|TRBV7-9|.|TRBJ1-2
CASTNTGINYGYTF
TGTGCCAGCACCAATACAGGGATAAACTATGGCTACACCTTC
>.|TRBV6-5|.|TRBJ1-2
CASGTQQGSNYDYTF
TGTGCCAGCGGAACCCAACAGGGTTCTAACTATGACTACACCTTC
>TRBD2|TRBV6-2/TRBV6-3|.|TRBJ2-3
CASSRTSGGAGDTQYF
TGTGCCAGCAGCCGGACTAGCGGGGGGGCAGGAGATACGCAGTATTTT
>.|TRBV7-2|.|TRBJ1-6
CASSLGGVNSPLHF
TGTGCCAGCAGCTTAGGGGGGGTTAATTCACCCCTCCACTTT
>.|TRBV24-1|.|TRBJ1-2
CATSDQGFDGYTF
TGTGCCACCAGTGATCAGGGTTTTGATGGCTACACCTTC
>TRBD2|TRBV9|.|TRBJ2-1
CASSPGRLAGPGEHEQFF
TGTGCCAGCAGCCCGGGTCGGCTAGCGGGCCCGGGGGAGCATGAGCAGTTCTTC
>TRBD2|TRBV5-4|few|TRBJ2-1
CASSYRRSGTSGSYNEQFF
TGTGCCAGCAGCTACCGTCGTAGTGGGACTAGCGGGAGTTACAATGAGCAGTTCTTC
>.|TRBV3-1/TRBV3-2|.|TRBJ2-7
CASSPRTVSMEQYF
TGTGCCAGCAGCCCCCGGACAGTCTCTATGGAGCAGTACTTC
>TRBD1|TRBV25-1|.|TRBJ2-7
CARTDRSSYEQYF
TGTGCCAGAACGGACAGGAGCTCCTACGAGCAGTACTTC
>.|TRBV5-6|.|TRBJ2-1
CASSQRGFSYNEQFF
TGTGCCAGCAGCCAGCGAGGGTTCTCCTACAATGAGCAGTTCTTC
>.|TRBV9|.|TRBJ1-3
CASSVVASGNTIYF
TGTGCCAGCAGCGTAGTGGCCTCTGGAAACACCATATATTTT
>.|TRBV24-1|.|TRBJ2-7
CATADSDYEQYF
TGTGCCACGGCGGACTCGGACTACGAGCAGTACTTC
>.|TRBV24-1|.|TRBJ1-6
CATSDLGGGPLHF
TGTGCCACCAGTGATTTGGGGGGAGGCCCCCTCCACTTT
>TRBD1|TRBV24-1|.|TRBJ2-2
CATSKTGGDTGELFF
TGTGCCACCAGTAAGACAGGGGGAGACACCGGGGAGCTGTTTTTT
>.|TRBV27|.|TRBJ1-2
CASSLGGKYGYTF
TGTGCCAGCAGTTTAGGCGGGAAATATGGCTACACCTTC
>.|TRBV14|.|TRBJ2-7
CASSQAPYEQYF
TGTGCCAGCAGCCAGGCCCCCTACGAGCAGTACTTC
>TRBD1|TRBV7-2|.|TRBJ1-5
CASSLAGTGGIETQHF
TGTGCCAGCAGCTTAGCTGGGACAGGGGGCATAGAGACCCAGCATTTT
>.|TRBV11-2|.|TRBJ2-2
CASSLLGELFF
TGTGCCAGCAGCTTACTTGGGGAGCTGTTTTTT
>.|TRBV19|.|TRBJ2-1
CASSPRGGSSYNEQFF
TGTGCCAGTAGTCCCCGTGGGGGGAGCTCCTACAATGAGCAGTTCTTC
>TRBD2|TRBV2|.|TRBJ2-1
CAAGLAEAREQFF
TGTGCCGCGGGACTAGCGGAGGCTCGTGAGCAGTTCTTC
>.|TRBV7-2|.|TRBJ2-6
CASSLQVSGANVLTF
TGTGCCAGCAGCCTTCAGGTCTCTGGGGCCAACGTCCTGACTTTC
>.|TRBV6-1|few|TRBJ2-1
CASSDWRTEQFF
TGTGCCAGCAGTGATTGGAGAACTGAGCAGTTCTTC
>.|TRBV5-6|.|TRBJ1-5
CASSLGGYSNQPQHF
TGTGCCAGCAGCTTGGGAGGTTATAGCAATCAGCCCCAGCATTTT
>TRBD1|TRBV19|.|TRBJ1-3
CATEDRGAGNTIYF
TGTGCCACAGAGGACAGGGGAGCTGGAAACACCATATATTTT
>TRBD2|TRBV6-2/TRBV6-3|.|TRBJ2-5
CASSVRLAGGWETQYF
TGTGCCAGCAGTGTTAGACTAGCGGGAGGATGGGAGACCCAGTACTTC
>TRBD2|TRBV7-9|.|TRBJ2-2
CASVGSGSLNTGELFF
TGTGCCAGCGTTGGTAGCGGGAGTTTGAACACCGGGGAGCTGTTTTTT
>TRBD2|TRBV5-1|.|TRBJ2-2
CASSPGLAGGELFF
TGCGCCAGCAGCCCGGGACTAGCCGGTGGGGAGCTGTTTTTT
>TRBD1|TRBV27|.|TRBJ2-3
CASSLGPPTGGVDTQYF
TGTGCCAGCAGTTTAGGGCCCCCGACAGGGGGAGTAGATACGCAGTATTTT
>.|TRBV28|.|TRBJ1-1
CASSHSGALNTEAFF
TGTGCCAGCTCGCATTCAGGGGCCTTGAACACTGAAGCTTTCTTT
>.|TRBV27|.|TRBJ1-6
CASSLSAQGNSPLHF
TGTGCCAGCAGTTTATCGGCACAGGGAAATTCACCCCTCCACTTT
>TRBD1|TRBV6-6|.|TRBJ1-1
CASSGGQGNTEAFF
TGTGCCAGCAGTGGTGGACAGGGGAACACTGAAGCTTTCTTT
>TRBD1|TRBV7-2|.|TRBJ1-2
CASSLGAVRGQGLYGYTF
TGTGCCAGCAGCTTAGGGGCGGTCAGAGGACAGGGCCTCTATGGCTACACCTTC
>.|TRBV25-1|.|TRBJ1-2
CASSQGYGYTF
TGTGCCAGCAGCCAGGGGTATGGCTACACCTTC
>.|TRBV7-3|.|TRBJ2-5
CASSFDHGAGQETQYF
TGTGCCAGCAGCTTCGATCATGGGGCAGGGCAAGAGACCCAGTACTTC
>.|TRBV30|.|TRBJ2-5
CAWSLQETQYF
TGTGCCTGGAGCCTACAAGAGACCCAGTACTTC
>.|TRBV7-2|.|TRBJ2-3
CASSLQRNTDTQYF
TGTGCCAGCAGCTTACAGCGGAACACAGATACGCAGTATTTT
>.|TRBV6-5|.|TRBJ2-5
CASRGRGSYQETQYF
TGTGCCAGCAGGGGAAGGGGGAGTTACCAAGAGACCCAGTACTTC
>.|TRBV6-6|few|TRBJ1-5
CASTPAGGQPQHF
TGTGCCAGCACTCCTGCCGGGGGTCAGCCCCAGCATTTT
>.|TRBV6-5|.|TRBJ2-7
CASSRGGSYEQYF
TGTGCCAGCAGCAGGGGTGGGTCCTACGAGCAGTACTTC
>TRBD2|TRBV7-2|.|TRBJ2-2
CASSRTSLTGELFF
TGTGCCAGCAGCAGGACTAGTTTAACCGGGGAGCTGTTTTTT
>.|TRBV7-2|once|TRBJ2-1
CASSPEYGGGNEQFF
TGTGCCAGCAGCCCCGAGTACGGCGGAGGCAATGAGCAGTTCTTC
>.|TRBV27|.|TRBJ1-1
CASSLIFSTEAFF
TGTGCCAGCAGTTTAATCTTCAGCACTGAAGCTTTCTTT
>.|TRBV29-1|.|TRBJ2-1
CSVEGRAFEQFF
TGCAGCGTTGAAGGCAGGGCTTTTGAGCAGTTCTTC
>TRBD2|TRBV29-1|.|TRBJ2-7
CSVVSGGEQYF
TGCAGCGTTGTTTCCGGGGGGGAGCAGTACTTC
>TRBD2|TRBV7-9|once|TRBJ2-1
CASREPATSGMFNEQFF
TGTGCCAGCAGAGAACCGGCGACTAGCGGAATGTTCAATGAGCAGTTCTTC